These 8 T cell receptor beta chains were sequenced from one sample in a study of blood T cell repertoires in COVID-19. TCRdb's table, derived via immunoSEQ multiplex PCR, lists solely in-frame clones and lacks some. The data contain 150,000 to 200,000 clones, around 80% of them singletons. The sequencing sample was made of peripheral blood. Source of these receptors: a man between 60 and 75 years old with active or convalescent COVID-19.

The rearrangement uses TRBV4-1 and TRBJ2-7, with D unclear. With 1 base removed from V and 3 bases from J, the gap between germline ends came to 16 bases. Per the germline V gene, CDR1 is MGHRA and CDR2 is YSYEKL. The CDR3 is 16 residues long. CDR3 bases: TGCGCCAGCAGCCAAGTGTCGAAGAACTTTTACTACGAGCAGTACTTC. Its protein is CASSQVSKNFYYEQYF.

This sequence joins TRBV3-1 (or the pseudogene TRBV3-2) and TRBJ1-2, with no clear D. The V end was cut by 0 bases, the J end by 8 bases, with 13 bases between. From germline, CDR1 is LGHDT and CDR2 YNNKEL (reference sequence). The CDR3 spans 14 residues. The CDR3 DNA follows: TGTGCCAGCAGCCAAGAAGAGGGTGTAAGCGGCTACACCTTC. It translates to CASSQEEGVSGYTF.

The table lists this clone with a few counts. This chain connects TRBV4-1 to TRBJ2-7; 8 nucleotides align to TRBD2. This CDR3 has 14 residues. The V and J ends lost 6 bases and 3 bases, in that order; junction bases with no gene match: 7. Germline assignment: CDR1 MGHRA and CDR2 YSYEKL. CDR3 residues: CASRPGLGIYEQYF. The CDR3 DNA sequence: TGCGCCAGCAGGCCGGGACTAGGCATCTACGAGCAGTACTTC.

This rearrangement joins TRBV19 to TRBJ1-6; 9 bases agree with TRBD1. Unmatched junction bases numbered 5, after V lost 3 bases and J lost 8 bases. This CDR3 contains 15 residues. Germline assignment: CDR1 LNHDA and CDR2 SQIVND (reference sequence). CDR3: CASSITGGWDSPLHF. CDR3 coding DNA: TGTGCCAGTAGTATTACAGGGGGCTGGGATTCACCCCTCCACTTT.

CDR3 residues: CASLGEAEKLFF. For the CDR3, the DNA is TGCGCCAGCTTAGGAGAGGCTGAAAAACTGTTTTTT. The chain carries TRBV10-2 and TRBJ1-4; D is unresolved. The length of the CDR3 is 12 residues. Germline lookup yields CDR1 WSHSY and CDR2 SAAADI. V lost 8 bases and J 7 bases, leaving 11 bases between the germline ends.

The chain has TRBV6-4 and TRBJ1-3; no reliable D call. The V gene's germline CDR1 is MRHNA and CDR2 SNTAGT. The CDR3 is 16 residues long. V shed 1 base and J shed 4 bases, with 14 bases lying between them. CDR3 in DNA: TGTGCCAGCAGTGACTTTTCTCAGGTGATCGGAAACACCATATATTTT. Encoded protein: CASSDFSQVIGNTIYF.

This chain links TRBV2 with TRBJ2-2; 7 positions agree with TRBD1. J was trimmed by 6 bases and V by 8 bases; bases with no gene match: 0. Germline V gene lookup returns CDR1 SNHLY and CDR2 FYNNEI. The CDR3 runs to 11 residues. In DNA form, the CDR3 reads TGTGCCAGCCAGGGGGCCGGGGAGCTGTTTTTT. Translated, it gives CASQGAGELFF.

The chain joins TRBV5-4 to TRBJ1-2; the D gene is possibly TRBD1 (5 bases). The CDR3 runs to 14 residues. Trimming left V 0 bases short and J 11 bases short, with 17 bases between. CDR1 is SGHNT and CDR2 is YYREEE in the germline V gene (reference sequence). The CDR3 loop reads CASSLEGTGWAYTF. The CDR3 bases are TGTGCCAGCAGCTTGGAGGGAACAGGTTGGGCTTACACCTTC.